This T cell receptor beta chain is from a study of response to subunit inactivated influenza vaccine. This clonotype was detected a few times. What it binds is not known. V lost 1 base and J lost 6, with 9 bases in between. From germline, CDR1 is SGHVS and CDR2 FQNEAQ. The CDR3 extends over 13 amino acids. MiXCR, run by TCRdb on the RT-PCR reads, gives a single entry per CDR3 protein. The sample holds 500,000 to 600,000 distinct CDR3 sequences; about 11% are singletons and the top ten take approximately 10%. Study-wide findings and caveats: The authors proposed limited new T cell recruitment per seasonal influenza vaccination.

Another study also made use of these data, one on T cells expressing NK-cell markers. That paper adds: The authors generated TCR beta cDNA through 5'RACE template switching with UMIs. Dominant NKG2C+ clonotypes accounted for roughly 1.0-7.0% of CD8+ T cells in several donors. A few donors showed these clonotypes also leading the CD3+CD56-NKG2C+ fraction.

The V and J genes are TRBV7-8 and TRBJ1-2; D gene ambiguous. The input for sequencing was PBMCs from blood, taken on the day of vaccination. This sequence originates from a man aged 45-60 years who received an inactivated influenza vaccine. CDR3 region: CASSLGSGNGYTF. The CDR3 bases are TGTGCCAGCAGCTTAGGGTCCGGGAATGGCTACACCTTC.